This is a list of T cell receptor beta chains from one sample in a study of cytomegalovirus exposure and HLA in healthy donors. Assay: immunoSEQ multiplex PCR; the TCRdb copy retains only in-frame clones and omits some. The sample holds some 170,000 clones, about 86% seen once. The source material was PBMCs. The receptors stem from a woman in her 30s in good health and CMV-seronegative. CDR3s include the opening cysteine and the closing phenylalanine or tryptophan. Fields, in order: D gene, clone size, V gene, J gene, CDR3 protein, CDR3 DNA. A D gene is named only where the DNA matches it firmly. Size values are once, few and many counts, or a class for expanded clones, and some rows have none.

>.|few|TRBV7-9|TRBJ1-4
CASGRLNEKLFF
TGTGCCAGCGGCAGGCTTAATGAAAAACTGTTTTTT
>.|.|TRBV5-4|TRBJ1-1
CASRGLNAEAFF
TGTGCCAGCAGGGGCCTGAACGCTGAAGCTTTCTTT
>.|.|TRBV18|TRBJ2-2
CASSPLRVYTGELFF
TGTGCCAGCTCACCACTCAGGGTTTACACCGGGGAGCTGTTTTTT
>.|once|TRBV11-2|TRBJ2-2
CASSLELTGRTGELFF
TGTGCCAGCAGCTTAGAGTTGACAGGTCGGACCGGGGAGCTGTTTTTT
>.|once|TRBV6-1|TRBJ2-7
CASSESWGWNEQYF
TGTGCCAGCAGTGAATCTTGGGGCTGGAACGAGCAGTACTTC
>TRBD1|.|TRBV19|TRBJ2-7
CASSSGQGLDYEQYF
TGTGCCAGTAGTAGCGGACAGGGACTCGATTACGAGCAGTACTTC
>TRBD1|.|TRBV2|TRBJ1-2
CASSATGEKNYGYTF
TGTGCCAGCAGTGCTACAGGGGAGAAGAACTATGGCTACACCTTC
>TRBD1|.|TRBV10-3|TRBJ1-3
CATRTGASGNTIYF
TGTGCCACGCGGACAGGGGCCTCTGGAAACACCATATATTTT
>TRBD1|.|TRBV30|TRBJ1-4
CAWSPDPARQGIEKLFF
TGTGCCTGGAGCCCAGACCCGGCCCGACAGGGGATTGAAAAACTGTTTTTT
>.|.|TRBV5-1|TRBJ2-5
CASRGVRGDVGETQYF
TGCGCCAGCAGAGGTGTCAGGGGGGATGTAGGAGAGACCCAGTACTTC
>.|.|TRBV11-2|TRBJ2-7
CASSLTATYEQYF
TGTGCCAGCAGCTTGACAGCAACCTACGAGCAGTACTTC
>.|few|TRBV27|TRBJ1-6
CASAWGVGSPLHF
TGTGCCAGCGCATGGGGGGTAGGTTCACCCCTCCACTTT
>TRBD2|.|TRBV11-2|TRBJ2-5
CASSLSGAETQYF
TGTGCCAGCAGCTTGAGCGGGGCAGAGACCCAGTACTTC
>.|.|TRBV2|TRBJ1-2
CASSELGLEDYGYTF
TGTGCCAGCAGTGAATTGGGTTTAGAGGACTATGGCTACACCTTC
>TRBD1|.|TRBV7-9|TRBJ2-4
CASSLGGQGSKNIQYF
TGTGCCAGCAGCTTAGGGGGACAGGGAAGCAAAAACATTCAGTACTTC
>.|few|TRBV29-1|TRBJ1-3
CSVGTGNTIYF
TGCAGCGTTGGGACAGGAAACACCATATATTTT
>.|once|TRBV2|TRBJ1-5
CASTIVRDQPQHF
TGTGCCAGCACAATCGTCAGGGATCAGCCCCAGCATTTT
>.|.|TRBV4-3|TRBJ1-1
CASSQDNRDREAFF
TGCGCCAGCAGCCAAGATAATCGCGACAGAGAAGCTTTCTTT
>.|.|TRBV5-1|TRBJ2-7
CASSFPGKGYEQYF
TGCGCCAGCAGCTTTCCAGGGAAAGGGTACGAGCAGTACTTC
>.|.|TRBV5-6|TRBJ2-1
CASSWTTGRAPNEQFF
TGTGCCAGCAGCTGGACGACAGGCCGAGCCCCGAATGAGCAGTTCTTC
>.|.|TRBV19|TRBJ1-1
CASSRTGMNTEAFF
TGTGCCAGTAGTCGAACAGGGATGAACACTGAAGCTTTCTTT
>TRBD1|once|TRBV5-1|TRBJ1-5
CASADRENGPQHF
TGCGCCAGCGCCGACAGGGAAAACGGACCCCAGCATTTT
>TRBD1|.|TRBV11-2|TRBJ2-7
CASSAREGQVREQYF
TGTGCCAGCAGCGCCCGCGAGGGACAGGTGCGGGAGCAGTACTTC
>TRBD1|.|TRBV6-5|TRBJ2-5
CASSQGAEETQYF
TGTGCCAGCTCACAGGGGGCGGAAGAGACCCAGTACTTC
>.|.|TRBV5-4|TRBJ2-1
CASSLYNEQFF
TGTGCCAGCAGCTTGTATAATGAGCAGTTCTTC
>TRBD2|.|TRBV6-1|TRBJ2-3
CASSEASASGDTDTQYF
TGTGCCAGCAGTGAAGCGTCGGCTAGCGGGGACACAGATACGCAGTATTTT
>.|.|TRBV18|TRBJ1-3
CASSPIGTGSRSGNTIYF
TGTGCCAGCTCACCAATTGGTACCGGGAGTCGCTCTGGAAACACCATATATTTT
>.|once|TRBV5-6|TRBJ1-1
CASSLLTAGRLSTEAFF
TGTGCCAGCAGCTTGCTTACGGCAGGGAGGTTGAGCACTGAAGCTTTCTTT
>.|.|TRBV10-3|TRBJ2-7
CAISPDTGANEQYF
TGTGCCATCAGTCCCGACACGGGAGCCAACGAGCAGTACTTC
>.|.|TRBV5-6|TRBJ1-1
CASSFWGSDTEAFF
TGTGCCAGCAGCTTCTGGGGCTCGGATACTGAAGCTTTCTTT
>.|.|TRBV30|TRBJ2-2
CAWTTSGELFF
TGTGCCTGGACCACCAGTGGGGAGCTGTTTTTT
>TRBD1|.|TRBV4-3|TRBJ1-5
CASSHGQGAREVSNQPQHF
TGCGCCAGCAGCCATGGACAGGGGGCGCGGGAGGTGAGCAATCAGCCCCAGCATTTT
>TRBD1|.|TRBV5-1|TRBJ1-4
CASSLAKDRANEKLFF
TGCGCCAGCAGCTTGGCTAAGGACAGGGCTAATGAAAAACTGTTTTTT
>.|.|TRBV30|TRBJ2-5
CAWSVRGTQYF
TGTGCCTGGAGTGTACGGGGGACCCAGTACTTC
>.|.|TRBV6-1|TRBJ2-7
CASSEERTRLLYEQYF
TGTGCCAGCAGTGAGGAACGTACTAGGCTTCTATACGAGCAGTACTTC